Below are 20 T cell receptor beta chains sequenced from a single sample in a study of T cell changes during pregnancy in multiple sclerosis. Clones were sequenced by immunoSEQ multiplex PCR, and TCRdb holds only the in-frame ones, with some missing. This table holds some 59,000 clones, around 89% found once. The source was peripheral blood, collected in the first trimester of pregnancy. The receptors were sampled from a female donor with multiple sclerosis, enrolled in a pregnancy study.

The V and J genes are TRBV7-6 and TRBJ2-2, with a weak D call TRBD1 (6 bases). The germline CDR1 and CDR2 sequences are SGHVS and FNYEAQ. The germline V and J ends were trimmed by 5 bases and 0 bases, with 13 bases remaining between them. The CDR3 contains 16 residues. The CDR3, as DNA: TGTGCCAGCAGCCGAACCGGGACACCGAACACCGGGGAGCTGTTTTTT. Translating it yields CASSRTGTPNTGELFF.

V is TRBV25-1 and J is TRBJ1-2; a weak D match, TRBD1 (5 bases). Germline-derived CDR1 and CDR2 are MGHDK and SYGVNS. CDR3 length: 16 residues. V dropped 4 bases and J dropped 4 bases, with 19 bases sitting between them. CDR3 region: CASSGSPPQGGYGYTF. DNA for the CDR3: TGTGCCAGCAGTGGATCCCCCCCCCAGGGAGGCTATGGCTACACCTTC.

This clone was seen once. The DNA for the CDR3 is TGTGCCAGTGGACTTTCCGATAATGAGCAGTTCTTC. Translating it yields CASGLSDNEQFF. The chain carries TRBV27 and TRBJ2-1; a weak D match, TRBD2 (5 bases). V gave up 9 bases and J gave up 7 bases, with 13 bases separating them. This CDR3 contains 12 residues. Germline V gene data show CDR1 as MNHEY and CDR2 as SMNVEV (reference sequence).

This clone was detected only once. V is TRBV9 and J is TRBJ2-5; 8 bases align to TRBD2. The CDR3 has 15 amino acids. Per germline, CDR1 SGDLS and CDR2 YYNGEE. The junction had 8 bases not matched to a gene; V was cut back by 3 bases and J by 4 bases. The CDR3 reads CASSAGNSGVETQYF. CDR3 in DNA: TGTGCCAGCAGCGCCGGGAATAGCGGGGTAGAGACCCAGTACTTC.

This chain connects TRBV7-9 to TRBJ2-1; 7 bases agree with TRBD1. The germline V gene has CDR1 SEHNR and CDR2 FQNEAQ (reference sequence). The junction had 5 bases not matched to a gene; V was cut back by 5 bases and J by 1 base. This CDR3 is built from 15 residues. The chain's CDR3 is CASSVRRGSYNEQFF. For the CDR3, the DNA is TGTGCCAGCAGCGTACGCAGGGGGTCCTACAATGAGCAGTTCTTC.

CDR3 bases: TGTGCCACCAGCCCGGGACAGCACACTGAAGCTTTCTTT. This encodes CATSPGQHTEAFF. V is TRBV15 and J is TRBJ1-1; 7 bases are a match to TRBD1. In germline, CDR1 is LNHNV, CDR2 YYDKDF (reference sequence). There are 13 residues in the CDR3. V was clipped by 5 bases and J by 3 bases; unmatched bases: 3.

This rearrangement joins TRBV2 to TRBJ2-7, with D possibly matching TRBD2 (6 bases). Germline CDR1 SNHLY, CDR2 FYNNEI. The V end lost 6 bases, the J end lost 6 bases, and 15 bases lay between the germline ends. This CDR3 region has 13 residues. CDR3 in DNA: TGTGCCAGCAGCCCCGGGAGTGGCTCCGAGCAGTACTTC. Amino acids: CASSPGSGSEQYF.

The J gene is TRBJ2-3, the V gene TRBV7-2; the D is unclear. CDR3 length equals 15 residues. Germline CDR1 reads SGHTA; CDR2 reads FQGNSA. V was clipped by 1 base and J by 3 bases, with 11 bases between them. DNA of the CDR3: TGTGCCAGCAGCTTAGTTCGCTCCCAGACAGATACGCAGTATTTT. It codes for CASSLVRSQTDTQYF.

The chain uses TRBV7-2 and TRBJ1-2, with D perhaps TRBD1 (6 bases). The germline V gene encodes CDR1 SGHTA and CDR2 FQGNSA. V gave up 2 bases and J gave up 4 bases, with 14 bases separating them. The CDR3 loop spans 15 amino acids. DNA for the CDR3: TGTGCCAGCAGCTTACGAACCGGGACATCCTATGGCTACACCTTC. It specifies CASSLRTGTSYGYTF.

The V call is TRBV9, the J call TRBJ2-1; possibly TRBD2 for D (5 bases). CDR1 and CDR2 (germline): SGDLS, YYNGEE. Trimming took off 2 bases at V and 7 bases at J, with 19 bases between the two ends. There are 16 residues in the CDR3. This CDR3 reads CASSVRSGLARNEQFF. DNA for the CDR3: TGTGCCAGCAGCGTGAGGTCCGGACTCGCTAGGAATGAGCAGTTCTTC.

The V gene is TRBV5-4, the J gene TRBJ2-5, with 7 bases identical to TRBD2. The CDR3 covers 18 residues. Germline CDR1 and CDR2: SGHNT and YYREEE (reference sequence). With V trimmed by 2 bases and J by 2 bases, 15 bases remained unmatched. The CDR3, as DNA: TGTGCCAGCAGCTTTGTGGTGGGGAGGGGAAATACTCAAGAGACCCAGTACTTC. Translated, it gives CASSFVVGRGNTQETQYF.

For the CDR3, the DNA is TGTGCCAGCATGCGGGGAAGACCGAACACCGGGGAGCTGTTTTTT. This gives the protein CASMRGRPNTGELFF. This chain uses TRBV5-5 with TRBJ2-2; possible D gene TRBD2, 6 bases. Trimming took off 6 bases at V and 0 bases at J, with 12 bases between the two ends. Germline V gene sequence: CDR1 SGHKS, CDR2 YYEKEE (reference sequence). The CDR3 extends over 15 amino acids.

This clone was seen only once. This CDR3 reads CASTNRLSPQGRGVDEKLFF. CDR3 nucleotides: TGTGCCAGCACCAACCGTCTTAGTCCGCAGGGCAGGGGTGTGGATGAAAAACTGTTTTTT. The chain has TRBV21-1 and TRBJ1-4; the D call of TRBD1 is as the table states it, not checked on the DNA. TRBV21-1 is assigned pseudogene status. The CDR3 is 20 residues long.

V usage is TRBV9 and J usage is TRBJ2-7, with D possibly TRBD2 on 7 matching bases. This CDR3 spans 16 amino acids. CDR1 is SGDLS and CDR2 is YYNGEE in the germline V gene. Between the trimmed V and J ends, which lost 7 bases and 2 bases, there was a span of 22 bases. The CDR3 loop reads CASSLGGAANTYEQYF. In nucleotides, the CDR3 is TGTGCCAGCTCCCTGGGGGGGGCTGCCAATACCTACGAGCAGTACTTC.

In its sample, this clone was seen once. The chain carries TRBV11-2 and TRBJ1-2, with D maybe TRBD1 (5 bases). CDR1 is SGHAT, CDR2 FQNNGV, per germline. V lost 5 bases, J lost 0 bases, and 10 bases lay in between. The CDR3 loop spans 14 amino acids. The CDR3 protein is CASSARETNYGYTF. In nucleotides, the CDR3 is TGTGCCAGCAGCGCCAGGGAAACTAACTATGGCTACACCTTC. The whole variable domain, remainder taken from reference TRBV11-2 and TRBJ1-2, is EAGVAQSPRYKIIEKRQSVAFWCNPISGHATLYWYQQILGQGPKLLIQFQNNGVVDDSQLPKDRFSAERLKGVDSTLKIQPAKLEDSAVYLCASSARETNYGYTFGSGTRLTVV.

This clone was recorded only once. This CDR3 reads CASSLISAHNEQFF. The CDR3 coding sequence is TGTGCCAGCAGCTTAATAAGCGCCCACAATGAGCAGTTCTTC. This rearrangement joins TRBV11-2 to TRBJ2-1; no clear D gene. CDR1 and CDR2 (germline): SGHAT, FQNNGV. CDR3 length: 14 residues. Trimming pared 2 bases from V and 5 bases from J, leaving 10 bases between.

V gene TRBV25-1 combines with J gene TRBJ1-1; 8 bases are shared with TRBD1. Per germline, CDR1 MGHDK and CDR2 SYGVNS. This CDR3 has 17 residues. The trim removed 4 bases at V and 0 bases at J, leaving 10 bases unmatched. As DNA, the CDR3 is TGTGCCAGCAGTGGGGAAAGGCAGGGGGCCATGAACACTGAAGCTTTCTTT. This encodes CASSGERQGAMNTEAFF.

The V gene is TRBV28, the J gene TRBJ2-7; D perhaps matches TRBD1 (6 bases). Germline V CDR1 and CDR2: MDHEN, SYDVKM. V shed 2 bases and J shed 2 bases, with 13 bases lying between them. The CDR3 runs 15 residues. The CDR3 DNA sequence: TGTGCCAGCAGTTTACACGACAGGCCCCCCTACGAGCAGTACTTC. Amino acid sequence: CASSLHDRPPYEQYF.

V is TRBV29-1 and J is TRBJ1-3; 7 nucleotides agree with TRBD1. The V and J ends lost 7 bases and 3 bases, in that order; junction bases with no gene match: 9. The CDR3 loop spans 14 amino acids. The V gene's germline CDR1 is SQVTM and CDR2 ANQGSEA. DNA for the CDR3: TGCAGCGAGTGGACAGGACTCCATGGAAACACCATATATTTT. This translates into CSEWTGLHGNTIYF.

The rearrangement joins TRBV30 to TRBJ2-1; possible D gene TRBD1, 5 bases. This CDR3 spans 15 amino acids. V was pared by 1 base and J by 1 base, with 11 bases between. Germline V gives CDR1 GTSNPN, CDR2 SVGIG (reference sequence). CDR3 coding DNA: TGTGCCTGGAGTGGGGGCACGCTGTCCTACAATGAGCAGTTCTTC. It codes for CAWSGGTLSYNEQFF.